This record looks at one TCR beta chain sequence and its context. CDR1 is LNHDA, CDR2 SQIVND, per germline (reference sequence). V lost 8 bases and J lost 0, with 14 bases in between. This CDR3 comprises 15 residues. The record originates from a study of blood T cell repertoires in COVID-19. Sequencing was performed with immunoSEQ multiplex PCR; in TCRdb, only in-frame clones are kept and a portion is missing. The sample lists 250,000 to 400,000 clones, 75% to 90% occurring once. The chain is built from TRBV19 and TRBJ2-1; possibly TRBD2 for D (5 bases). The receptor comes from a woman in her 30s with COVID-19, enrolled during active disease. The material sequenced was peripheral blood. CDR3 nucleotides: TGTGCCAGTGCTAGAAGCGGTAGCTCCTACAATGAGCAGTTCTTC. Protein: CASARSGSSYNEQFF.